What follows are 30 T cell receptor beta chains derived from one specimen sequenced in a study of shared clonotypes between healthy human individuals. Method: immunoSEQ multiplex PCR; TCRdb's copy keeps in-frame clones and lacks some. The sample records over 2 million clones, 90% to 95% being singletons. Sequencing input: naive CD4+ T cells sorted from blood. Sample subset: CD45RA+ positively selected. Every receptor here comes from a man aged 18 to 30 in good health.

The chain combines TRBV29-1 with TRBJ2-2; no clear D. CDR1 and CDR2 (germline): SQVTM, ANQGSEA. V was pared by 3 bases and J by 0 bases, with 8 bases between. The CDR3 is made up of 14 amino acids. CDR3 DNA: TGCAGCGTTGAGGACCGTACGAACACCGGGGAGCTGTTTTTT. This sequence encodes CSVEDRTNTGELFF.

The chain carries TRBV5-4 and TRBJ2-1; perhaps TRBD2 as D (6 bases). Germline V CDR1 and CDR2: SGHNT, YYREEE (reference sequence). This CDR3 has 17 amino acids. Trimming pared 3 bases from V and 6 bases from J, leaving 22 bases between. CDR3 DNA sequence: TGTGCCAGCAGCTGGAGGACCCGACTAGTGACATCCAATGAGCAGTTCTTC. This sequence encodes CASSWRTRLVTSNEQFF.

As DNA, the CDR3 is TGTGTTACAGGGGATCACTATGGCTACACCTTC. Its translation: CVTGDHYGYTF. The rearrangement uses TRBV10-3 and TRBJ1-2; 7 bases fit TRBD1. CDR1 and CDR2 from the germline V gene are ENHRY and SYGVKD. The CDR3 spans 11 residues.

The V and J genes are TRBV6-5 and TRBJ1-2, with 9 bases matching TRBD1. This CDR3 contains 15 residues. Losses at the gene ends were 5 bases for V and 6 bases for J; bases not matched to a gene: 10. Germline loops: CDR1 MNHEY, CDR2 SVGAGI. The CDR3 DNA reads as TGTGCCAGCAGTCGACAAGATACAGGGGGCGATGGCTACACCTTC. Residues: CASSRQDTGGDGYTF.

V gene TRBV6-1 combines with J gene TRBJ1-2; 9 bases map to TRBD1. The CDR3 is 16 residues long. CDR1 and CDR2 (germline): MNHNS, SASEGT. V lost 0 bases, J lost 0 bases, and 2 bases stayed unmatched. This CDR3 reads CASSEATGGPNYGYTF. The DNA of the CDR3 is TGTGCCAGCAGTGAAGCAACAGGGGGCCCTAACTATGGCTACACCTTC.

The CDR3 sequence is CASSLASGKPSTDTQYF. The DNA for the CDR3 is TGCGCCAGCAGCTTGGCTAGCGGGAAGCCTAGCACAGATACGCAGTATTTT. This chain joins TRBV5-1 and TRBJ2-3, with TRBD2 matching over 9 bases. The CDR3 runs to 17 residues. Looked up from germline, CDR1 is SGHRS and CDR2 is YFSETQ. V shed 0 bases and J 0 bases; nucleotides not matched to a gene: 5.

The chain is built from TRBV30 and TRBJ2-2; the D gene is possibly TRBD1 (6 bases). CDR3 length equals 15 residues. CDR1 and CDR2 from the germline V gene are GTSNPN and SVGIG (reference sequence). V lost 3 bases and J lost 3, with 14 bases in between. The CDR3 sequence is CAWRQQGYYTGELFF. CDR3 nucleotide sequence: TGTGCCTGGAGACAACAGGGATATTACACCGGGGAGCTGTTTTTT.

Turning to this clone: Other DNA variants within this sample encode the same CDR3. The chain links TRBV19 to TRBJ2-7; 10 positions match TRBD2. This CDR3 spans 14 amino acids. The germline gives CDR1 LNHDA, CDR2 SQIVND (reference sequence). V trimming: 6 bases; J trimming: 2 bases; junction bases outside the gene matches: 4. CDR3 DNA sequence: TGTGCCAGTAGCCCTAGCGGGGGTACCTACGAGCAGTACTTC. This codes for CASSPSGGTYEQYF. Together with reference TRBV19 and TRBJ2-7, the CDR3 gives the full variable domain: DGGITQSPKYLFRKEGQNVTLSCEQNLNHDAMYWYRQDPGQGLRLIYYSQIVNDFQKGDIAEGYSVSREKKESFPLTVTSAQKNPTAFYLCASSPSGGTYEQYFGPGTRLTVT.

V is TRBV5-1 and J is TRBJ2-7; a weak D match, TRBD2 (6 bases). The CDR3 totals 14 residues. CDR1 SGHRS and CDR2 YFSETQ come from the germline V gene. The V gene lost 0 bases and the J gene lost 2 bases, with 9 bases spanning the gap. The CDR3 spells CASSLVGSTYEQYF. The DNA of the CDR3 is TGCGCCAGCAGCTTGGTCGGGAGTACCTACGAGCAGTACTTC.

The V gene is TRBV7-9, the J gene TRBJ2-1, with 10 nucleotides matching TRBD2. The V and J ends lost 5 bases and 6 bases, in that order; junction bases with no gene match: 10. Germline CDR1 and CDR2: SEHNR and FQNEAQ (reference sequence). The CDR3 totals 16 residues. The CDR3 bases are TGTGCCAGCAGCCAAATCTGGCTAGCGGGGGCCAATGAGCAGTTCTTC. This codes for CASSQIWLAGANEQFF. Variable domain in full (rest from reference TRBV7-9 and TRBJ2-1): DTGVSQNPRHKITKRGQNVTFRCDPISEHNRLYWYRQTLGQGPEFLTYFQNEAQLEKSRLLSDRFSAERPKGSFSTLEIQRTEQGDSAMYLCASSQIWLAGANEQFFGPGTRLTVL.

The V and J genes are TRBV28 and TRBJ2-5; 8 positions match TRBD1. V lost 2 bases to trimming and J lost 5 bases; unmatched junction nucleotides: 7. CDR1 is MDHEN, CDR2 SYDVKM, per germline. The length of the CDR3 is 15 residues. As DNA, the CDR3 is TGTGCCAGCAGTTTACGAGACAGGGGATGGGAGACCCAGTACTTC. This sequence encodes CASSLRDRGWETQYF. The whole variable domain, remainder taken from reference TRBV28 and TRBJ2-5, is DVKVTQSSRYLVKRTGEKVFLECVQDMDHENMFWYRQDPGLGLRLIYFSYDVKMKEKGDIPEGYSVSREKKERFSLILESASTNQTSMYLCASSLRDRGWETQYFGPGTRLLVL.

The chain combines TRBV5-1 with TRBJ2-7; TRBD1 agrees at 9 bases. There are 15 residues in the CDR3. The V gene's germline CDR1 is SGHRS and CDR2 YFSETQ. V shed 3 bases, J shed 7 bases, and the junction held 11 bases outside the gene matches. For the CDR3, the DNA is TGCGCCAGCAGCTGGGCCGGGACAGGGCTTTTGGAGCAGTACTTC. Protein: CASSWAGTGLLEQYF.

The chain couples TRBV5-1 to TRBJ2-7; possibly TRBD1 or TRBD2 for D (5 bases each). The CDR3 runs 14 residues. V was clipped by 4 bases and J by 9 bases, with 20 bases between them. CDR1 and CDR2 (germline): SGHRS, YFSETQ. DNA of the CDR3: TGCGCCAGCAGCCCCTCCGGGACCGCCGTCGGGCAGTACTTC. This codes for CASSPSGTAVGQYF.

Note on this clone: Additional DNA sequences in this sample encode the identical CDR3. The V and J genes are TRBV27 and TRBJ2-1; D unresolved. Germline V gene lookup returns CDR1 MNHEY and CDR2 SMNVEV (reference sequence). Trimming shortened V by 5 bases and J by 4 bases, and 3 bases separated the two germline ends. The CDR3 length is 11 residues. CDR3 nucleotide sequence: TGTGCCAGCAGTACTTACAATGAGCAGTTCTTC. Its protein product is CASSTYNEQFF.

This clone was seen once. The chain links TRBV29-1 to TRBJ1-5, with D hard to call. Trimming took off 4 bases at V and 6 bases at J, with 10 bases between the two ends. The CDR3 runs 12 residues. Per germline, CDR1 SQVTM and CDR2 ANQGSEA. CDR3 sequence: CSVGRVGQPQHF. Written as DNA, the CDR3 is TGCAGCGTTGGGAGGGTAGGTCAGCCCCAGCATTTT. Combining the CDR3 with reference TRBV29-1 and TRBJ1-5 gives the whole variable domain SAVISQKPSRDICQRGTSLTIQCQVDSQVTMMFWYRQQPGQSLTLIATANQGSEATYESGFVIDKFPISRPNLTFSTLTVSNMSPEDSSIYLCSVGRVGQPQHFGDGTRLSIL.

The chain employs TRBV29-1 and TRBJ1-5; no clear D. This CDR3 is built from 13 residues. CDR1 SQVTM and CDR2 ANQGSEA come from the germline V gene. V gave up 3 bases and J gave up 7 bases, with 13 bases separating them. This CDR3 reads CSVEMQEGQPQHF. The CDR3, as DNA: TGCAGCGTTGAGATGCAGGAAGGGCAGCCCCAGCATTTT.

The chain couples TRBV6-4 to TRBJ2-3; D gene unclear. The V gene lost 7 bases and the J gene lost 4 bases, with 6 bases spanning the gap. The CDR3 consists of 11 residues. In germline, CDR1 is MRHNA, CDR2 SNTAGT. CDR3 region: CASIGSDTQYF. The CDR3 DNA reads as TGTGCCAGCATAGGGTCAGATACGCAGTATTTT.

The rearrangement joins TRBV5-1 to TRBJ2-7; D remains ambiguous. Germline V gene data show CDR1 as SGHRS and CDR2 as YFSETQ. Trimming removed 4 bases from V and 2 bases from J, with 13 bases in between. This CDR3 comprises 14 residues. The CDR3 bases are TGCGCCAGCAGCCCAGACTTGCGGCCCTACGAGCAGTACTTC. This encodes CASSPDLRPYEQYF.

The chain is built from TRBV19 and TRBJ1-1, with D unresolved. Germline lookup yields CDR1 LNHDA and CDR2 SQIVND (reference sequence). V lost 1 base, J lost 8 bases, and 14 bases lay in between. CDR3 length equals 14 residues. The chain's CDR3 is CASSIGSTPIEAFF. CDR3 nucleotide sequence: TGTGCCAGTAGTATAGGTTCTACTCCGATCGAAGCTTTCTTT.

The rearrangement joins TRBV6-4 to TRBJ1-2; 9 bases line up with TRBD1. Germline assignment: CDR1 MRHNA and CDR2 SNTAGT. V was clipped by 10 bases and J by 8 bases; unmatched bases: 14. The CDR3 has 14 residues. The CDR3 reads CANYRGRNPNGYTF. The CDR3 coding sequence is TGTGCCAACTACAGGGGGCGGAATCCAAACGGCTACACCTTC.

This clone came up once. V and J are TRBV11-2 and TRBJ2-7; 9 nucleotides agree with TRBD1. In germline, CDR1 is SGHAT, CDR2 FQNNGV. The CDR3 extends over 15 amino acids. With 5 bases clipped from V and 3 bases from J, the junction kept 8 bases outside the gene matches. This chain's CDR3 is CASSPTGTGSYEQYF. CDR3 nucleotide sequence: TGTGCCAGCAGCCCTACCGGGACAGGGAGCTACGAGCAGTACTTC.

CDR3 sequence (DNA): TGTGCCAGCCGGGGACAGGGACTAACCTTCTATGGCTACACCTTC. It codes for CASRGQGLTFYGYTF. The chain has TRBV28 and TRBJ1-2; 9 bases align to TRBD1. V trimming: 8 bases; J trimming: 4 bases; junction bases outside the gene matches: 11. The CDR3 is made up of 15 amino acids. CDR1 MDHEN and CDR2 SYDVKM come from the germline V gene.

The chain combines TRBV2 with TRBJ2-3; 10 nucleotides match TRBD2. V was clipped by 10 bases and J by 4 bases; unmatched bases: 11. There are 15 residues in the CDR3. The V gene's germline CDR1 is SNHLY and CDR2 FYNNEI. Here the CDR3 DNA reads TGTGCCACTACAAAAGCGGGGGGGCCAGCAGATACGCAGTATTTT. Translating it yields CATTKAGGPADTQYF.

This clone was recorded once. This chain uses TRBV7-2 with TRBJ2-5, with TRBD2 identical over 11 bases. The germline V gene has CDR1 SGHTA and CDR2 FQGNSA. This CDR3 region has 17 residues. J lost 5 bases, V lost 1 base, and 9 bases had no gene match. CDR3 protein: CASSLDGSGRAGETQYF. The CDR3 nucleotides are TGTGCCAGCAGCTTAGACGGTAGCGGGAGGGCCGGTGAGACCCAGTACTTC.

The rearrangement joins TRBV2 to TRBJ2-7; tentatively, D is TRBD2 (6 bases). The CDR3 length is 14 residues. The V gene lost 6 bases and the J gene lost 0 bases, with 12 bases spanning the gap. Germline CDR1 SNHLY, CDR2 FYNNEI. CDR3 in amino acids: CASRTSPSSYEQYF. In DNA, the CDR3 is TGTGCCAGCAGAACTAGCCCGAGCTCCTACGAGCAGTACTTC.

The CDR3 spells CASSSRDYYNEQFF. CDR3 bases: TGTGCCAGCAGTTCAAGGGACTACTACAATGAGCAGTTCTTC. The gene calls are TRBV6-5 and TRBJ2-1; 7 bases map to TRBD2. This CDR3 comprises 14 residues. After removal of 4 bases from V and 3 bases from J, the junction contained 3 bases not matched to a gene. Germline CDR1 and CDR2: MNHEY and SVGAGI.

The chain carries TRBV30 and TRBJ1-6, with a weak D call TRBD1 (5 bases). The germline V gene encodes CDR1 GTSNPN and CDR2 SVGIG (reference sequence). Trimming took off 0 bases at V and 0 bases at J, with 15 bases between the two ends. The CDR3 extends over 18 amino acids. The chain's CDR3 is CAWSVRQGISSYNSPLHF. The DNA of the CDR3 is TGTGCCTGGAGTGTCCGGCAGGGTATTAGCTCCTATAATTCACCCCTCCACTTT.

V gene TRBV5-6 combines with J gene TRBJ1-6; TRBD1 matches 8 bases. Germline CDR1 and CDR2: SGHDT and YYEEEE. V shed 1 base and J 7 bases; nucleotides not matched to a gene: 4. The CDR3 totals 15 residues. CDR3 sequence: CASSLWQGANSPLHF. For the CDR3, the DNA is TGTGCCAGCAGCTTGTGGCAGGGGGCGAATTCACCCCTCCACTTT.

The chain carries TRBV10-1 and TRBJ1-5; D is ambiguous. CDR3 length equals 16 residues. Trimming took off 8 bases at V and 0 bases at J, with 17 bases between the two ends. The germline gives CDR1 WNHNN, CDR2 SYGVQD (reference sequence). CDR3 sequence reads: CASFRRPLYSNQPQHF. The CDR3, as DNA: TGCGCCAGCTTCCGTCGACCCTTATATAGCAATCAGCCCCAGCATTTT.

A word on this clone: The same CDR3 arises from other DNA sequences in this sample as well. The rearrangement links TRBV30 to TRBJ1-4, with D perhaps TRBD1 (6 bases). This CDR3 is built from 13 residues. V lost 0 bases, J lost 8 bases, and 10 bases lay in between. Germline V gene lookup returns CDR1 GTSNPN and CDR2 SVGIG (reference sequence). In DNA form, the CDR3 reads TGTGCCTGGAGTGTAAGAGGGGGGGAAAAACTGTTTTTT. The encoded protein is CAWSVRGGEKLFF.